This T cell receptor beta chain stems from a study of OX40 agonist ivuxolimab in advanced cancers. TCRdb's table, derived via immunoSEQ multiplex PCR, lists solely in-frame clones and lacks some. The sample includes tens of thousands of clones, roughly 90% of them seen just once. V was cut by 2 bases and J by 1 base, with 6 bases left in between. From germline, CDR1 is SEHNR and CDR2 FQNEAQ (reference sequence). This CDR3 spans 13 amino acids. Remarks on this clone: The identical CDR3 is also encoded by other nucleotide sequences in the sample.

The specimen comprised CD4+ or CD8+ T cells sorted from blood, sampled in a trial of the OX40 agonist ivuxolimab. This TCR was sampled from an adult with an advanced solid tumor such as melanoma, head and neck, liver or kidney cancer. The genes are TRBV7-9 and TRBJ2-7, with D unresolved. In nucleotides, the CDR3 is TGTGCCAGCAGCTTACCCGGATCCTACGAGCAGTACTTC. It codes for CASSLPGSYEQYF.